The 4 T cell receptor beta chains presented below share a single source sample, sequenced in a study of human T cells and chemical hapten exposure. MiXCR was run by TCRdb on the 5' RACE reads, yielding one entry per CDR3 protein. The repertoire holds 65,000 to 95,000 distinct CDR3 sequences, with 6.5% to 8.5% as singletons. Blood, whole and unfractionated, served as the source for total RNA extraction. The receptors come from a male donor in good health.

This clonotype was counted a single time. V usage is TRBV6-5 and J usage is TRBJ1-6; D is unclear. Germline loops: CDR1 MNHEY, CDR2 SVGAGI. The CDR3 is 15 residues long. V was pared by 10 bases and J by 4 bases, with 17 bases between. Written as DNA, the CDR3 is TGTGCCACCAAACGTGGGTCCTTATATAATTCACCCCTCCACTTT. Protein product: CATKRGSLYNSPLHF.

This clonotype showed up many times. The J gene is TRBJ2-4, the V gene TRBV7-2; 9 bases agree with TRBD1. The ends lost 5 bases at V and 6 bases at J; junction bases unmatched: 8. This CDR3 is built from 15 residues. CDR1 is SGHTA and CDR2 is FQGNSA in the germline V gene. This CDR3 reads CASSPWDREGNIQYF. The CDR3 DNA follows: TGTGCCAGCAGCCCCTGGGACAGGGAGGGAAACATTCAGTACTTC.

CDR3 in DNA: TGTGCCAGCAGCCCCCCTCCGGGACAAAGCTCTGGAAACACCATATATTTT. It yields the protein CASSPPPGQSSGNTIYF. The rearrangement links TRBV11-2 to TRBJ1-3; TRBD1 might be the D (6 bases). This CDR3 comprises 17 residues. The V end was cut by 5 bases, the J end by 0 bases, with 17 bases between. CDR1 SGHAT and CDR2 FQNNGV come from the germline V gene.

This rearrangement joins TRBV5-6 to TRBJ2-7, with 8 bases fitting TRBD1. Losses at the gene ends were 4 bases for V and 5 bases for J; bases not matched to a gene: 14. The CDR3 sequence is 16 residues long. The germline CDR1 and CDR2 sequences are SGHDT and YYEEEE. The CDR3 DNA reads as TGTGCCAGCAGCCCACCCCCCGGGACAGGTTATAACGAGCAGTACTTC. It yields the protein CASSPPPGTGYNEQYF.